Following are 7 T cell receptor beta chains from one sample sequenced in a study of tumor and adjacent non-tumor tissue in lung cancer (dated 2018 in TCRdb). Library method: multiplex PCR. Sequenced on an Illumina HiSeq 2500. TCRbeta libraries were constructed through three rounds of nested PCR with primers (Table S4) according to protocols modified from ARM-PCR. The raw public data were reprocessed by TCRdb itself: fastp quality trimming at Q25, MiXCR clonotype calling, in-frame beta chains only. Every entry covers one CDR3 protein and lists the most common genes and DNA from its rows. Present in this sample are about 93,000 distinct CDR3 sequences, less than 80% of which were seen just once. 15% to 20% of the sample belongs to the ten largest clones. RNA was isolated from bulk unsorted tissue, and RNA quality was assessed with a NanoDrop ND-1000 and an Agilent 2100. Material: lung tumor tissue. The source of these receptors is a man between 60 and 75 years old with non-small cell lung cancer.

As to this clonotype: The junction does not match germline at one end; this may be a read error. The chain carries TRBV12-3 or TRBV12-4 and TRBJ2-1; D unresolved. The CDR3 spans 9 residues. CDR3 bases: TGTGCCAACGGTAATGGGCAGTTCTTC. Translated: CANGNGQFF.

The chain uses TRBV29-1 and TRBJ1-1; D remains unclear. Trimming removed 5 bases from V and 3 bases from J, with 16 bases in between. This CDR3 contains 14 residues. Germline CDR1 is SQVTM and CDR2 is ANQGSEA. CDR3 protein: CSVHRSYKDTEAFF. DNA of the CDR3: TGCAGCGTTCACAGAAGCTACAAGGACACTGAAGCTTTCTTT.

This clonotype was seen repeatedly, ten times or more. The chain employs TRBV24-1 and TRBJ2-5; 9 positions match TRBD1. CDR1 is KGHDR and CDR2 is SFDVKD in the germline V gene. The ends lost 4 bases at V and 3 bases at J; junction bases unmatched: 5. This CDR3 has 15 amino acids. The CDR3 DNA reads as TGTGCCACCAGTGAGGGGACAGGGATTAAAGAGACCCAGTACTTC. Its protein is CATSEGTGIKETQYF.

This clonotype was counted between two and nine times. This sequence may be a read error, since a much larger clone differs from it by one base. This chain links TRBV12-3 or TRBV12-4 with TRBJ2-1; possibly TRBD2 for D (6 bases). The CDR3 is 17 residues long. Trimming took 4 bases from V and 0 from J, leaving 16 bases between them. The CDR3 region is CASSSTRLVSSYNEQFF. CDR3 nucleotides: TGTGCCAGCAGTTCAACGAGACTAGTCAGCTCCTACAATGAGCAGTTCTTC.

This chain uses TRBV2 with TRBJ2-1; possible D gene TRBD1, 5 bases. Looked up from germline, CDR1 is SNHLY and CDR2 is FYNNEI. There are 14 residues in the CDR3. Trimming cost V 7 bases and J 1 base, with 11 bases left between them. The CDR3 here is CASTPTGSYNEQFF. CDR3 nucleotides: TGTGCCAGCACTCCCACAGGTTCCTACAATGAGCAGTTCTTC.

Note on this clonotype: Without the conserved terminal phenylalanine or tryptophan, this CDR3 likely stems from a read error. The DNA is omitted, as the CDR3 cannot be located on it reliably, and the CDR3 follows TCRdb's listing. The chain combines TRBV11-3 with TRBJ2-2; the table's D call of TRBD2 was not tested on the DNA. The CDR3 is made up of 15 amino acids, end residues included. The germline V gene encodes CDR1 SGHNT and CDR2 YENEEA. This CDR3 is CASSFSGVATGELYS.

Comments on this clonotype: This may be a read error: a much more frequent sequence differs by one nucleotide. This chain uses TRBV6-6 with TRBJ2-7; D is unclear. From germline, CDR1 is MNHNY and CDR2 SVGAGI (reference sequence). Trimming pared 6 bases from V and 4 bases from J, leaving 16 bases between. The CDR3 contains 14 residues. The CDR3 here is CASRSGTQFYEQYF. The CDR3 DNA is TGTGCCAGCAGATCGGGCACCCAGTTTTACGAGCAGTACTTC.